The 25 T cell receptor beta chains in this list originate from one sample, sequenced in a study of blood T cell repertoires in COVID-19. The method was immunoSEQ multiplex PCR; TCRdb's version includes in-frame clones alone and lacks a portion of them. The data hold over 110,000 clones, with approximately 80% observed a single time. Source material: peripheral blood. The receptor source for this set is a woman aged 60 to 75 with acute or convalescent COVID-19.

This rearrangement joins TRBV11-2 to TRBJ2-7; a possible D gene is TRBD1 (5 bases). The CDR3 has 15 residues. Trimming removed 5 bases from V and 5 bases from J, with 19 bases in between. Germline loops: CDR1 SGHAT, CDR2 FQNNGV. CDR3 bases: TGTGCCAGCAGCCTTCGCCTATTAGGGGTCGACGAGCAGTACTTC. This codes for CASSLRLLGVDEQYF.

The CDR3 sequence: CASSSAGAGFDEQFF. In nucleotides, the CDR3 is TGTGCCAGCAGTTCAGCGGGAGCGGGGTTCGATGAGCAGTTCTTC. The chain recombines TRBV28 with TRBJ2-1; 8 nucleotides agree with TRBD2. This CDR3 spans 15 amino acids. With 4 bases clipped from V and 8 bases from J, the junction kept 10 bases outside the gene matches. Germline V gene data show CDR1 as MDHEN and CDR2 as SYDVKM.

The chain couples TRBV5-1 to TRBJ2-5, with 8 bases identical to TRBD1. Trimming cost V 1 base and J 0 bases; bases outside gene matches: 5. CDR3 length: 16 residues. The germline V gene encodes CDR1 SGHRS and CDR2 YFSETQ. CDR3 sequence: CASSLTGTGHQETQYF. For the CDR3, the DNA is TGCGCCAGCAGCTTGACCGGGACAGGACACCAAGAGACCCAGTACTTC. Full variable domain (remainder filled in from reference TRBV5-1 and TRBJ2-5): KAGVTQTPRYLIKTRGQQVTLSCSPISGHRSVSWYQQTPGQGLQFLFEYFSETQRNKGNFPGRFSGRQFSNSRSEMNVSTLELGDSALYLCASSLTGTGHQETQYFGPGTRLLVL.

The CDR3 sequence is CASSRANIEGEKLFF. The CDR3 nucleotides are TGTGCCAGCTCACGAGCAAACATTGAGGGTGAAAAACTGTTTTTT. The chain has TRBV18 and TRBJ1-4; D gene uncertain. The length of the CDR3 is 15 residues. V lost 4 bases and J lost 7, with 16 bases in between. Germline loops: CDR1 KGHSH, CDR2 LQKENI.

The J gene is TRBJ1-1, the V gene TRBV29-1, with D perhaps matching TRBD1 (6 bases). V was cut by 8 bases and J by 1 base, with 11 bases left in between. The CDR3 extends over 12 amino acids. The germline gives CDR1 SQVTM, CDR2 ANQGSEA. The CDR3 region is CSLGQTNTEAFF. The CDR3 nucleotides are TGCAGCTTAGGACAGACGAACACTGAAGCTTTCTTT. The variable domain in full, completed from reference TRBV29-1 and TRBJ1-1, reads SAVISQKPSRDICQRGTSLTIQCQVDSQVTMMFWYRQQPGQSLTLIATANQGSEATYESGFVIDKFPISRPNLTFSTLTVSNMSPEDSSIYLCSLGQTNTEAFFGQGTRLTVV.

V and J are TRBV11-2 and TRBJ2-5, with 7 positions matching TRBD1. Germline trimming cut 0 bases from V and 4 bases from J; bases unmatched to any gene: 8. CDR3 size: 16 residues. Germline V gene sequence: CDR1 SGHAT, CDR2 FQNNGV. The CDR3 bases are TGTGCCAGCAGCTTAGAGGGTCGGGCAGGGGGAGAGACCCAGTACTTC. Its translation is CASSLEGRAGGETQYF.

The chain has TRBV11-2 and TRBJ2-1; D is unresolved. This CDR3 comprises 17 residues. With 0 bases removed from V and 5 bases from J, the gap between germline ends came to 17 bases. Germline assignment: CDR1 SGHAT and CDR2 FQNNGV. CDR3 region: CASSLERLSLGDNEQFF. DNA for the CDR3: TGTGCCAGCAGCTTAGAACGTCTGAGTCTGGGCGACAATGAGCAGTTCTTC.

The sample holds a few counts of this clone. The chain has TRBV7-9 and TRBJ2-3; TRBD2 aligns across 11 bases. The CDR3 contains 16 residues. The germline V gene has CDR1 SEHNR and CDR2 FQNEAQ (reference sequence). J gave up 4 bases and V 2 bases, and 5 bases lay outside the gene matches. In DNA form, the CDR3 reads TGTGCCAGCAGCTTAATGCTAGCGGGGGGACCAGATACGCAGTATTTT. Its protein product is CASSLMLAGGPDTQYF.

This sequence joins TRBV5-1 and TRBJ2-3, with D possibly being TRBD2 (6 bases). The germline V gene encodes CDR1 SGHRS and CDR2 YFSETQ. The V gene lost 4 bases and the J gene lost 2 bases, with 17 bases spanning the gap. There are 16 residues in the CDR3. The CDR3 here is CASSPYRGGTTDTQYF. In DNA form, the CDR3 reads TGCGCCAGCAGCCCGTATCGGGGAGGAACCACAGATACGCAGTATTTT.

The chain carries TRBV5-5 and TRBJ2-7; 9 bases agree with TRBD2. Per the germline V gene, CDR1 is SGHKS and CDR2 is YYEKEE (reference sequence). This CDR3 has 15 amino acids. Losses at the gene ends were 0 bases for V and 6 bases for J; bases not matched to a gene: 7. The CDR3 spells CASSLGWREGGEQYF. The CDR3 DNA is TGTGCCAGCAGCTTGGGATGGCGGGAGGGAGGCGAGCAGTACTTC. The full variable domain, rest sourced from reference TRBV5-5 and TRBJ2-7, is DAGVTQSPTHLIKTRGQQVTLRCSPISGHKSVSWYQQVLGQGPQFIFQYYEKEERGRGNFPDRFSARQFPNYSSELNVNALLLGDSALYLCASSLGWREGGEQYFGPGTRLTVT.

This clone was recorded a few times. The chain is built from TRBV21-1 and TRBJ1-2; the table's D call of TRBD1 was not tested on the DNA. TRBV21-1 is given as a pseudogene. The CDR3 is 16 residues long. CDR3 sequence reads: CASSKGGIGGGNGYTF. CDR3 coding DNA: TGTGCCAGCAGCAAAGGTGGGATAGGGGGCGGGAATGGCTACACCTTC.

On this clone itself: This is likely an artifact of a read error, given a far larger clone one base away. The rearrangement uses TRBV11-2 and TRBJ2-4; 7 bases fit TRBD2. The V segment lost 5 bases and the J segment 11 bases; nucleotides outside the gene matches: 9. Germline lookup yields CDR1 SGHAT and CDR2 FQNNGV. The CDR3 covers 13 residues. CDR3 amino acids: CASSLWGGEVQYF. The CDR3 DNA reads TGTGCCAGCAGCCTCTGGGGGGGGGAGGTTCAGTACTTC.

V is TRBV9 and J is TRBJ1-1; a weak D match, TRBD1 (5 bases). Germline CDR1 reads SGDLS; CDR2 reads YYNGEE. The V gene lost 3 bases and the J gene lost 4 bases, with 16 bases spanning the gap. The CDR3 sequence is 15 residues long. CDR3 sequence: CASSAPPGRVTEAFF. The CDR3 nucleotides read TGTGCCAGCAGCGCCCCTCCGGGCAGGGTCACTGAAGCTTTCTTT.

V gene TRBV18 combines with J gene TRBJ1-1, with 7 bases aligning to TRBD1. V shed 5 bases, J shed 1 base, and the junction held 7 bases outside the gene matches. This CDR3 has 15 residues. Germline CDR1 KGHSH, CDR2 LQKENI. Here the CDR3 reads CASSTRQGANTEAFF. CDR3 in DNA: TGTGCCAGCTCAACCCGACAGGGCGCGAACACTGAAGCTTTCTTT. The full variable domain, its missing parts supplied by reference TRBV18 and TRBJ1-1, is NAGVMQNPRHLVRRRGQEARLRCSPMKGHSHVYWYRQLPEEGLKFMVYLQKENIIDESGMPKERFSAEFPKEGPSILRIQQVVRGDSAAYFCASSTRQGANTEAFFGQGTRLTVV.

This clone was counted only a few times. The rearrangement joins TRBV2 to TRBJ2-7; 7 nucleotides line up with TRBD2. Germline V gene sequence: CDR1 SNHLY, CDR2 FYNNEI. The CDR3 totals 10 residues. V shed 8 bases and J 6 bases; nucleotides not matched to a gene: 1. CDR3 in amino acids: CASLAGEQYF. In DNA, the CDR3 is TGTGCCAGCTTAGCGGGCGAGCAGTACTTC.

The chain recombines TRBV6-2 or TRBV6-3 with TRBJ1-5; D perhaps matches TRBD1 (5 bases). V dropped 4 bases and J dropped 4 bases, with 11 bases sitting between them. The CDR3 has 14 residues. Germline V gives CDR1 MNHEY, CDR2 SVGEGT. The CDR3 coding sequence is TGTGCCAGCAGTTCAACCTCAGGGAATCAGCCCCAGCATTTT. This sequence encodes CASSSTSGNQPQHF.

The genes are TRBV7-9 and TRBJ1-1, with a weak D call TRBD1 (5 bases). The CDR3 is 13 amino acids. Germline V gene sequence: CDR1 SEHNR, CDR2 FQNEAQ (reference sequence). V was shortened by 7 bases and J by 1 base, with 10 bases between the two germline ends. The chain's CDR3 is CASTWGGNTEAFF. CDR3 nucleotides: TGTGCCAGCACCTGGGGGGGGAACACTGAAGCTTTCTTT.

This chain links TRBV19 with TRBJ1-6; D gene ambiguous. Looked up from germline, CDR1 is LNHDA and CDR2 is SQIVND (reference sequence). Trimming removed 6 bases at V and 5 bases at J, with 14 bases between. The CDR3 consists of 15 residues. The CDR3 sequence is CASRAAAYDNSPLHF. The CDR3 region has the DNA TGTGCCAGTAGGGCGGCAGCCTACGATAATTCACCCCTCCACTTT.

The rearrangement links TRBV3-1 (or the pseudogene TRBV3-2) to TRBJ2-5; 10 bases line up with TRBD1. Germline CDR1 reads LGHDT; CDR2 reads YNNKEL (reference sequence). This CDR3 is built from 14 residues. The V segment lost 5 bases and the J segment 7 bases; nucleotides outside the gene matches: 7. This CDR3 is CASSGTGEGVTQYF. CDR3 sequence (DNA): TGTGCCAGCAGCGGGACAGGGGAAGGAGTGACCCAGTACTTC.

J is TRBJ2-7 and V is TRBV5-4; TRBD2 matches 10 bases. With 0 bases clipped from V and 5 bases from J, the junction kept 8 bases outside the gene matches. Germline lookup yields CDR1 SGHNT and CDR2 YYREEE (reference sequence). This CDR3 has 16 residues. For the CDR3, the DNA is TGTGCCAGCAGCTTGGCCGGAGCTAGCGGGAGCCACGAGCAGTACTTC. This codes for CASSLAGASGSHEQYF.

This chain links TRBV23-1 with TRBJ1-5; 9 bases map to TRBD1. TRBV23-1 is treated as an ORF (open reading frame) with a function not yet certain. J gave up 6 bases and V 6 bases, and 9 bases lay outside the gene matches. The CDR3 totals 15 residues. CDR3 loop: CASRQIGQGTQPQHF. The CDR3 DNA reads as TGCGCCAGCAGACAAATTGGACAGGGGACTCAGCCCCAGCATTTT.

This clone was recorded once. The CDR3 here is CASSSDTYNEQFF. For the CDR3, the DNA is TGTGCCAGTAGTTCCGACACTTACAATGAGCAGTTCTTC. This chain links TRBV19 with TRBJ2-1; D is uncertain. Per germline, CDR1 LNHDA and CDR2 SQIVND (reference sequence). With 5 bases removed from V and 4 bases from J, the gap between germline ends came to 9 bases. The CDR3 loop spans 13 amino acids.

This sequence joins TRBV28 and TRBJ2-1, with D maybe TRBD1 (6 bases). This CDR3 region has 15 residues. Per the germline V gene, CDR1 is MDHEN and CDR2 is SYDVKM. Deletions cut 5 bases from V and 5 bases from J, with 16 bases between. CDR3 nucleotide sequence: TGTGCCAGCAGTCCACCGATCGGACAGAACAATGAGCAGTTCTTC. Amino acids: CASSPPIGQNNEQFF.

The chain links TRBV12-5 to TRBJ2-2, with 7 positions matching TRBD2. V lost 8 bases and J lost 7; bases outside the gene matches: 16. CDR3 length: 16 amino acids. Per germline, CDR1 LGHNT and CDR2 FRNRAP. CDR3 in amino acids: CASSSSEGGPDGELFF. The DNA for the CDR3 is TGTGCTAGTTCCTCTTCGGAGGGAGGGCCGGACGGGGAGCTGTTTTTT.

The genes are TRBV5-4 and TRBJ2-1, with D possibly matching TRBD2 (5 bases). The length of the CDR3 is 11 residues. The germline CDR1 and CDR2 sequences are SGHNT and YYREEE (reference sequence). The germline V and J ends were trimmed by 2 bases and 9 bases, with 6 bases remaining between them. CDR3 nucleotide sequence: TGTGCCAGCAGCTTACGGGGTGAGCAGTTCTTC. It is translated as CASSLRGEQFF.